The 20 T cell receptor beta chains listed next were all sequenced from one sample in a study of CD8 T cells in Susac syndrome. With random hexamers, about 0.45 to 1 ug RNA was reverse transcribed. TCRdb passed the immunoSEQ multiplex PCR reads through MiXCR, listing each CDR3 protein once. The sample has about 210,000 distinct CDR3 sequences; roughly 94% are singletons. The sequenced material came from CD4+ T cells from PBMCs. The receptor set was obtained from a human donor in good health.

CDR3 in amino acids: CASSVEGQSYNEQFF. Here the CDR3 DNA reads TGTGCCAGCAGCGTAGAGGGACAGTCCTACAATGAGCAGTTCTTC. The rearrangement joins TRBV9 to TRBJ2-1; 7 bases map to TRBD1. Unmatched junction bases numbered 1, after V lost 0 bases and J lost 1 base. The germline CDR1 and CDR2 sequences are SGDLS and YYNGEE. This CDR3 comprises 15 residues.

This chain joins TRBV15 and TRBJ2-1; no reliable D call. Germline V gives CDR1 LNHNV, CDR2 YYDKDF (reference sequence). Trimming left V 1 base short and J 8 bases short, with 9 bases between. CDR3 length: 13 residues. The CDR3 here is CATSRAPTDEQFF. The DNA of the CDR3 is TGTGCCACCAGCAGAGCCCCCACGGATGAGCAGTTCTTC.

This rearrangement joins TRBV15 to TRBJ2-1; 7 bases line up with TRBD1. From germline, CDR1 is LNHNV and CDR2 YYDKDF (reference sequence). With 1 base clipped from V and 7 bases from J, the junction kept 13 bases outside the gene matches. The CDR3 spans 17 residues. Here the CDR3 DNA reads TGTGCCACCAGCAGAGGTTCGGACAGGCTAAGCTTGAATGAGCAGTTCTTC. Protein: CATSRGSDRLSLNEQFF.

This chain links TRBV24-1 with TRBJ2-5, with no clear D. V gave up 4 bases and J gave up 5 bases, with 16 bases separating them. The germline gives CDR1 KGHDR, CDR2 SFDVKD. The CDR3 loop spans 15 amino acids. Here the CDR3 DNA reads TGTGCCACCAGTGAAACCGACGATGTGAAGGAGACCCAGTACTTC. As protein: CATSETDDVKETQYF.

The chain's CDR3 is CASSLDRGTIDEQYV. For the CDR3, the DNA is TGTGCCAGCAGCTTGGACAGGGGGACTATCGACGAGCAGTACGTC. The chain recombines TRBV5-4 with TRBJ2-7; D possibly corresponds to TRBD1 (8 bases). Per the germline V gene, CDR1 is SGHNT and CDR2 is YYREEE (reference sequence). V lost 0 bases to trimming and J lost 5 bases, with 15 bases between them. The CDR3 extends over 15 amino acids.

Only a few counts were recorded for this clonotype. V is TRBV28 and J is TRBJ2-5; D is undetermined. CDR3 length equals 11 residues. V shed 7 bases and J shed 2 bases, with 5 bases lying between them. Per the germline V gene, CDR1 is MDHEN and CDR2 is SYDVKM. CDR3 in amino acids: CASTRQETQYF. The CDR3 coding sequence is TGTGCCAGCACCCGACAAGAGACCCAGTACTTC.

The genes are TRBV6-2 or TRBV6-3 and TRBJ2-1; possibly TRBD2 for D (6 bases). The V and J ends lost 5 bases and 9 bases respectively, with 17 bases between them. Germline lookup yields CDR1 MNHEY and CDR2 SVGEGT. This CDR3 has 14 amino acids. This chain's CDR3 is CASSGTGRGVEQFF. The DNA for the CDR3 is TGTGCCAGCAGTGGGACGGGGCGGGGCGTTGAGCAGTTCTTC.

This chain joins TRBV20-1 and TRBJ1-2; possibly TRBD1 for D (5 bases). Deletions cut 3 bases from V and 2 bases from J, with 13 bases between. This CDR3 contains 14 residues. Germline V gene lookup returns CDR1 DFQATT and CDR2 SNEGSKA (reference sequence). The CDR3 spells CSARGTGTNYGYTF. CDR3 DNA sequence: TGCAGTGCTAGGGGAACAGGAACCAACTATGGCTACACCTTC.

This chain uses TRBV30 with TRBJ2-1, with unresolved D. V lost 3 bases and J 9 bases, leaving 12 bases between the germline ends. The CDR3 contains 12 residues. Per the germline V gene, CDR1 is GTSNPN and CDR2 is SVGIG (reference sequence). The CDR3 protein is CAWSPRRGEQFF. In nucleotides, the CDR3 is TGTGCCTGGAGCCCCCGAAGAGGTGAGCAGTTCTTC.

V and J are TRBV24-1 and TRBJ2-5; D is uncertain. Germline V gene sequence: CDR1 KGHDR, CDR2 SFDVKD. This CDR3 spans 15 amino acids. The V and J ends lost 0 bases and 1 base respectively, with 8 bases between them. The CDR3 loop reads CATSDLRGSQETQYF. For the CDR3, the DNA is TGTGCCACCAGTGATTTGCGTGGCAGCCAAGAGACCCAGTACTTC.

CDR3: CATSDFGVGGQETQYF. The CDR3 nucleotides are TGTGCCACCAGTGATTTTGGTGTCGGAGGACAAGAGACCCAGTACTTC. The V and J genes are TRBV24-1 and TRBJ2-5, with a tentative D call TRBD2 (5 bases). V lost 1 base and J 2 bases, leaving 13 bases between the germline ends. The germline CDR1 and CDR2 sequences are KGHDR and SFDVKD. This CDR3 is built from 16 residues.

The chain is built from TRBV7-8 and TRBJ2-7, with a weak D call TRBD1 (7 bases). Germline assignment: CDR1 SGHVS and CDR2 FQNEAQ. V dropped 6 bases and J dropped 5 bases, with 11 bases sitting between them. The CDR3 has 12 residues. CDR3 sequence: CASSSGGHEQYF. The CDR3 nucleotides read TGTGCCAGCAGTTCAGGGGGGCACGAGCAGTACTTC.

The chain uses TRBV7-2 and TRBJ2-5; D is perhaps TRBD1 (6 bases). Germline-derived CDR1 and CDR2 are SGHTA and FQGNSA. The CDR3 runs to 13 residues. V dropped 4 bases and J dropped 2 bases, with 8 bases sitting between them. CDR3 sequence reads: CASSWGHQETQYF. In DNA form, the CDR3 reads TGTGCCAGCAGCTGGGGACATCAAGAGACCCAGTACTTC.

The chain combines TRBV7-6 with TRBJ1-2; D might be TRBD1 (6 bases). The V end was cut by 1 base, the J end by 4 bases, with 7 bases between. The CDR3 loop spans 13 amino acids. The germline V gene encodes CDR1 SGHVS and CDR2 FNYEAQ. CDR3: CASSLGTAYGYTF. DNA of the CDR3: TGTGCCAGCAGCTTAGGGACAGCCTATGGCTACACCTTC.

This chain uses TRBV2 with TRBJ1-2; the D gene is possibly TRBD1 (6 bases). This CDR3 is 14 amino acids long. V was clipped by 8 bases and J by 8 bases, with 21 bases between them. Germline V gene sequence: CDR1 SNHLY, CDR2 FYNNEI. CDR3 coding DNA: TGTGCCAGCCGAATGACTCAGGGACAACACGGCTACACCTTC. Amino acids: CASRMTQGQHGYTF. The full variable domain, completed using reference TRBV2 and TRBJ1-2, is EPEVTQTPSHQVTQMGQEVILRCVPISNHLYFYWYRQILGQKVEFLVSFYNNEISEKSEIFDDQFSVERPDGSNFTLKIRSTKLEDSAMYFCASRMTQGQHGYTFGSGTRLTVV.

The CDR3 sequence is CASSPVMQFAVGPNYEQYV. The CDR3 nucleotides are TGTGCCAGCAGCCCCGTTATGCAGTTCGCAGTGGGGCCGAACTACGAGCAGTACGTC. The rearrangement links TRBV27 to TRBJ2-7; the D gene is possibly TRBD1 (5 bases). CDR3 length: 19 residues. Germline V gives CDR1 MNHEY, CDR2 SMNVEV (reference sequence). V lost 6 bases and J 3 bases, leaving 30 bases between the germline ends.

In this sample, this clonotype turned up once. The CDR3 sequence: CSVAGTNSYEQYF. Written as DNA, the CDR3 is TGCAGCGTTGCAGGGACCAACTCCTACGAGCAGTACTTC. The chain is built from TRBV29-1 and TRBJ2-7; D possibly uses TRBD1 or TRBD2 (5 bases each). The CDR3 length is 13 residues. V gave up 4 bases and J gave up 0 bases, with 10 bases separating them. CDR1 is SQVTM, CDR2 ANQGSEA, per germline.

The J gene is TRBJ1-2, the V gene TRBV9; weak D call: TRBD1 (6 bases). The CDR3 length is 15 residues. Germline CDR1 and CDR2: SGDLS and YYNGEE. V was shortened by 4 bases and J by 3 bases, with 16 bases between the two germline ends. CDR3 sequence reads: CASSPFGQPYYGYTF. Written as DNA, the CDR3 is TGTGCCAGCAGCCCGTTCGGACAGCCCTACTATGGCTACACCTTC.

V is TRBV20-1 and J is TRBJ2-1; 11 positions agree with TRBD1. The CDR3 covers 14 residues. Trimming took 8 bases from V and 3 from J; bases not matched to a gene: 6. CDR1 is DFQATT and CDR2 is SNEGSKA in the germline V gene (reference sequence). Here the CDR3 reads CSSGQGAFYNEQFF. The DNA of the CDR3 is TGCAGTTCCGGACAGGGGGCCTTCTACAATGAGCAGTTCTTC.

V usage is TRBV9 and J usage is TRBJ1-2, with 11 bases aligning to TRBD1. V lost 0 bases, J lost 2 bases, and 9 bases stayed unmatched. Germline V gene lookup returns CDR1 SGDLS and CDR2 YYNGEE. The length of the CDR3 is 18 residues. DNA for the CDR3: TGTGCCAGCAGCGTAGGAACCGGGACAGGGGGACGGAACTATGGCTACACCTTC. Translated: CASSVGTGTGGRNYGYTF. The full variable domain, in which reference TRBV9 and TRBJ1-2 provide the parts outside the CDR3, is DSGVTQTPKHLITATGQRVTLRCSPRSGDLSVYWYQQSLDQGLQFLIQYYNGEERAKGNILERFSAQQFPDLHSELNLSSLELGDSALYFCASSVGTGTGGRNYGYTFGSGTRLTVV.